The 20 T cell receptor beta chains below all came from one sample that was sequenced in a study of somatic mutations in cytotoxic T cells in rheumatoid arthritis. Profiled with immunoSEQ multiplex PCR; TCRdb holds only in-frame clones, not every one. The sample has 6,500 to 7,500 clones; 87% are singletons. The specimen sequenced was CD8+ T cells sorted from blood. The receptors here all came from a man in his forties with rheumatoid arthritis.

V gene TRBV28 combines with J gene TRBJ2-5; the match to TRBD2 covers 8 bases. CDR1 and CDR2 from the germline V gene are MDHEN and SYDVKM. The junction had 4 bases not matched to a gene; V was cut back by 0 bases and J by 1 base. This CDR3 is built from 16 residues. The CDR3 DNA reads as TGTGCCAGCAGTTTATGGGAGCGGGGGTCCCAAGAGACCCAGTACTTC. Translation gives CASSLWERGSQETQYF.

Only a few counts were recorded for this clone. This chain connects TRBV7-8 to TRBJ2-3; TRBD2 agrees at 9 bases. The germline CDR1 and CDR2 sequences are SGHVS and FQNEAQ. The CDR3 covers 15 residues. J was trimmed by 4 bases and V by 3 bases; bases with no gene match: 5. The CDR3 is CASSLSGGLADTQYF. The CDR3 nucleotides read TGTGCCAGCAGCTTGAGCGGGGGGCTAGCAGATACGCAGTATTTT.

The CDR3 DNA is TGTGCCAGCAAAAGCTCGACAGGGCGAGAGACCCAGTACTTC. Protein product: CASKSSTGRETQYF. This sequence joins TRBV25-1 and TRBJ2-5; the match to TRBD1 covers 7 bases. Trimming cost V 7 bases and J 4 bases; bases outside gene matches: 9. Germline CDR1 MGHDK, CDR2 SYGVNS. The CDR3 spans 14 residues.

The CDR3 region is CASSQESNYGYTF. The CDR3 region has the DNA TGCGCCAGCAGCCAAGAGAGTAACTATGGCTACACCTTC. The genes are TRBV4-1 and TRBJ1-2; no clear D. V shed 0 bases and J shed 1 base, with 3 bases lying between them. CDR1 is MGHRA and CDR2 is YSYEKL in the germline V gene. CDR3 size: 13 residues.

The chain recombines TRBV11-2 with TRBJ1-5; D is unclear. The CDR3 is 16 residues long. CDR1 is SGHAT and CDR2 is FQNNGV in the germline V gene. Trimming stripped 2 bases from V and 0 bases from J, with 11 bases between. The CDR3 DNA sequence: TGTGCCAGCAGCTTACCCACAGTGTATAGCAATCAGCCCCAGCATTTT. Protein product: CASSLPTVYSNQPQHF. The whole variable domain, filled in from reference TRBV11-2 and TRBJ1-5, reads EAGVAQSPRYKIIEKRQSVAFWCNPISGHATLYWYQQILGQGPKLLIQFQNNGVVDDSQLPKDRFSAERLKGVDSTLKIQPAKLEDSAVYLCASSLPTVYSNQPQHFGDGTRLSIL.

The V and J genes are TRBV11-3 and TRBJ2-1; the match to TRBD1 covers 10 bases. After removal of 6 bases from V and 8 bases from J, the junction contained 13 bases not matched to a gene. Germline V CDR1 and CDR2: SGHNT, YENEEA. The CDR3 extends over 16 amino acids. The chain's CDR3 is CASRGAGTGDQYEQFF. CDR3 coding DNA: TGTGCCAGCAGAGGGGCCGGGACAGGGGACCAATATGAGCAGTTCTTC.

The V and J genes are TRBV4-2 and TRBJ2-2; 9 bases fit TRBD2. The CDR3 extends over 15 amino acids. CDR1 is LGHNA, CDR2 YNFKEQ, per germline. The V segment lost 4 bases and the J segment 6 bases; nucleotides outside the gene matches: 6. CDR3 coding DNA: TGTGCCAGCAGCCCGGGACTAGCATGGGCCGGGGAGCTGTTTTTT. Protein: CASSPGLAWAGELFF.

V gene TRBV5-8 combines with J gene TRBJ1-1; no firm D call. Germline V gives CDR1 SGHTS, CDR2 YDEGEE. Deletions cut 4 bases from V and 6 bases from J, with 10 bases between. CDR3 length equals 12 residues. DNA of the CDR3: TGTGCCAGCAGCCCAGGAGGGTCTGAAGCTTTCTTT. Encoded protein: CASSPGGSEAFF.

This sequence joins TRBV6-1 and TRBJ1-5, with 11 bases matching TRBD1. The germline gives CDR1 MNHNS, CDR2 SASEGT. CDR3 length: 18 residues. The trim removed 3 bases at V and 0 bases at J, leaving 7 bases unmatched. The CDR3: CASSEETGTGGSNQPQHF. The CDR3 DNA is TGTGCCAGCAGTGAGGAAACCGGGACAGGGGGTAGCAATCAGCCCCAGCATTTT.

This chain joins TRBV9 and TRBJ1-2; TRBD1 matches 7 bases. The CDR3 spans 14 residues. Germline-derived CDR1 and CDR2 are SGDLS and YYNGEE. The V segment lost 0 bases and the J segment 1 base; nucleotides outside the gene matches: 0. CDR3 residues: CASSVGDSNYGYTF. For the CDR3, the DNA is TGTGCCAGCAGCGTAGGGGACAGTAACTATGGCTACACCTTC.

The chain recombines TRBV2 with TRBJ1-1; D gene unclear. The CDR3 is 14 residues long. Germline CDR1 SNHLY, CDR2 FYNNEI. Trimming took off 6 bases at V and 1 base at J, with 12 bases between the two ends. CDR3 protein: CASSGVGRNTEAFF. The CDR3, as DNA: TGTGCCAGCAGCGGCGTCGGGAGGAACACTGAAGCTTTCTTT. The variable domain in full, with the rest retrieved from reference TRBV2 and TRBJ1-1, is EPEVTQTPSHQVTQMGQEVILRCVPISNHLYFYWYRQILGQKVEFLVSFYNNEISEKSEIFDDQFSVERPDGSNFTLKIRSTKLEDSAMYFCASSGVGRNTEAFFGQGTRLTVV.

This clone appeared once. The chain is built from TRBV30 and TRBJ1-1; maybe TRBD1 (6 bases). Trimming shortened V by 1 base and J by 0 bases, and 9 bases separated the two germline ends. The CDR3 loop spans 14 amino acids. CDR1 is GTSNPN and CDR2 is SVGIG in the germline V gene (reference sequence). This CDR3 is CAWSAGAMNTEAFF. CDR3 sequence (DNA): TGTGCCTGGAGTGCAGGGGCTATGAACACTGAAGCTTTCTTT.

The chain has TRBV7-6 and TRBJ2-7, with 8 bases matching TRBD1. This CDR3 has 13 amino acids. V lost 7 bases, J lost 3 bases, and 5 bases stayed unmatched. Per germline, CDR1 SGHVS and CDR2 FNYEAQ. In nucleotides, the CDR3 is TGTGCCAGCACGACAGGGGCGAACTACGAGCAGTACTTC. This gives the protein CASTTGANYEQYF.

J is TRBJ1-1 and V is TRBV9; TRBD1 is a possible D gene (5 bases). Trimming stripped 5 bases from V and 2 bases from J, with 13 bases between. CDR1 is SGDLS, CDR2 YYNGEE, per germline. The CDR3 has 14 residues. The CDR3 here is CASSGSGGNTEAFF. The CDR3 coding sequence is TGTGCCAGCAGTGGCTCGGGGGGAAACACTGAAGCTTTCTTT.

This clone was found a few times. The chain carries TRBV5-4 and TRBJ2-7; D is perhaps TRBD1 (5 bases). CDR1 and CDR2 (germline): SGHNT, YYREEE (reference sequence). V gave up 5 bases and J gave up 3 bases, with 15 bases separating them. The CDR3 is 14 amino acids. The DNA of the CDR3 is TGTGCCAGCAGTTTAGGACCGCAGGGCTACGAGCAGTACTTC. Its translation is CASSLGPQGYEQYF.

The gene calls are TRBV9 and TRBJ1-1, with D perhaps matching TRBD1 (5 bases). V dropped 3 bases and J dropped 5 bases, with 23 bases sitting between them. CDR1 and CDR2 from the germline V gene are SGDLS and YYNGEE. This CDR3 contains 17 residues. CDR3 protein: CASSAQSGNLMGTEAFF. The CDR3 coding sequence is TGTGCCAGCAGCGCTCAGTCAGGGAATTTAATGGGAACTGAAGCTTTCTTT.

The chain uses TRBV27 and TRBJ2-3; the D gene is possibly TRBD2 (5 bases). This CDR3 contains 17 residues. Trimming removed 0 bases from V and 3 bases from J, with 16 bases in between. Per the germline V gene, CDR1 is MNHEY and CDR2 is SMNVEV (reference sequence). DNA of the CDR3: TGTGCCAGCAGTTTATCCCCCCGAGGGCTAGTGACAGATACGCAGTATTTT. Its translation is CASSLSPRGLVTDTQYF.

The V and J genes are TRBV19 and TRBJ2-7, with 10 bases fitting TRBD1. Germline CDR1 and CDR2: LNHDA and SQIVND (reference sequence). The CDR3 contains 16 residues. The junction had 8 bases not matched to a gene; V was cut back by 3 bases and J by 3 bases. CDR3 amino acids: CASSIGTGDLLYEQYF. In DNA, the CDR3 is TGTGCCAGTAGTATTGGGACAGGGGACCTCCTCTACGAGCAGTACTTC.

This chain joins TRBV27 and TRBJ1-4; TRBD1 is a possible D gene (6 bases). Germline loops: CDR1 MNHEY, CDR2 SMNVEV (reference sequence). There are 15 residues in the CDR3. Trimming pared 11 bases from V and 0 bases from J, leaving 16 bases between. This CDR3 reads CAGPAGAPTNEKLFF. The CDR3 DNA is TGTGCCGGCCCCGCAGGGGCGCCAACTAATGAAAAACTGTTTTTT.

This clone was detected only a few times. V gene TRBV19 combines with J gene TRBJ1-2; D is possibly TRBD1 (5 bases). Deletions cut 4 bases from V and 3 bases from J, with 9 bases between. The CDR3 totals 13 residues. Germline V gene data show CDR1 as LNHDA and CDR2 as SQIVND (reference sequence). CDR3: CASSKAGDYGYTF. The CDR3, as DNA: TGTGCCAGTAGTAAGGCGGGGGACTATGGCTACACCTTC.